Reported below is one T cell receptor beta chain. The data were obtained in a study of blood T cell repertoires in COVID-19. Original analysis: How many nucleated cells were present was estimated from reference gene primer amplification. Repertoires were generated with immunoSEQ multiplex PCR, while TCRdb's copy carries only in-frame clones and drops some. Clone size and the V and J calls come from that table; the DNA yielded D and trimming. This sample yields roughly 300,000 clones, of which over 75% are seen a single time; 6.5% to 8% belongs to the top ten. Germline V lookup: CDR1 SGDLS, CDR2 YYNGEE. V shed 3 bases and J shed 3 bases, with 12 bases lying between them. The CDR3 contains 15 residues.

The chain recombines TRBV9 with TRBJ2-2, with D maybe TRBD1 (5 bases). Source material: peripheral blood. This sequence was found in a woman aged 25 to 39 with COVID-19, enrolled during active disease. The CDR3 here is CASSAETAYTGELFF. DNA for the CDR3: TGTGCCAGCAGCGCCGAGACAGCCTACACCGGGGAGCTGTTTTTT.